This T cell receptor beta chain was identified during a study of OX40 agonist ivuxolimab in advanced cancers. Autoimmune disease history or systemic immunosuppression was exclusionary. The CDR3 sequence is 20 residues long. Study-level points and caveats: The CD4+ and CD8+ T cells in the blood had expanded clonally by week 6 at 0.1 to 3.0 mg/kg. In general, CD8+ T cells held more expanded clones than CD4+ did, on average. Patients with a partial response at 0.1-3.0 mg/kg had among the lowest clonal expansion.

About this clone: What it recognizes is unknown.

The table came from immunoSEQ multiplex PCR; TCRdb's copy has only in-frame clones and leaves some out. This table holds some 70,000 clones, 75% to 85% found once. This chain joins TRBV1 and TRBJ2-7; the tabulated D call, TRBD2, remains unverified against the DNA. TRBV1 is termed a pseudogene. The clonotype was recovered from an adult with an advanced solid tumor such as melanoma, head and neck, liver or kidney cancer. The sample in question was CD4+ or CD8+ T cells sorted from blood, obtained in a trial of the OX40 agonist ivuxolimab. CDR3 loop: CTSSQPPRRTSGRSTNEQYF. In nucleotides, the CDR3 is TGCACCAGCAGCCAACCCCCCCGGAGGACTAGCGGGAGGAGTACGAACGAGCAGTACTTC.